This record covers a single TCR beta chain. Each gene name is a mouse one. The CDR3 end is not reached by the read, which stops 1 residue before it; the germline J gene fills it in. These data originate in a study of tissue T cells after allogeneic stem cell transplantation. The protocol was immunoSEQ multiplex PCR, while the TCRdb copy is restricted to in-frame clones and leaves out a portion. The data show around 3,100 clones, 45% seen once. Trimming stripped 0 bases from V and 2 bases from J, with 9 bases between. The CDR3 has 15 amino acids. The germline V gene has CDR1 SGHLS and CDR2 HYDKME. Specified time point: mouse harvest day 14 after allogeneic transplant. The graft held 10^6 splenic CD5+ T cells and 10^7 T-cell-depleted bone marrow cells.

The rearrangement uses TRBV12-2 and TRBJ2-2; perhaps D is TRBD1 or TRBD2 (5 bases each). The sequence was obtained from a female BALB/c mouse given C57BL/6 T cells with graft-versus-host disease after an allogeneic hematopoietic cell transplant. Sequencing was carried out using lymph node tissue. This CDR3 is CASSLGGANTGQLYF. Incomplete CDR3 DNA: TGTGCCAGCTCTCTCGGAGGGGCGAACACCGGGCAGCTCTAC.